The 22 T cell receptor beta chains given below trace back to one sample, sequenced in a study of blood T cell repertoires in COVID-19 (dated by TCRdb to about 2020). The library was generated by the immunoSEQ multiplex PCR assay. TCRdb obtained this table from immuneACCESS and retained in-frame rearrangements with V and J assigned. These tables miss some clones; where compared with another copy, unresolved V genes account for less than half of the shortfall, and the remainder is unexplained. This sample has around 100,000 clones in its table, and roughly 87% of those were observed once. 6.5% of the sample comes from the top ten. The specimen was peripheral blood. The receptors come from a woman between 55 and 75 years old with acute or convalescent COVID-19.

The CDR3 protein is CASSLRIGESYNEQFF. CDR3 in DNA: TGTGCCAGCAGCTTAAGGATCGGGGAATCCTACAATGAGCAGTTCTTC. The gene calls are TRBV11-3 and TRBJ2-1; D perhaps matches TRBD2 (5 bases). Germline V CDR1 and CDR2: SGHNT, YENEEA. V dropped 2 bases and J dropped 1 base, with 12 bases sitting between them. The CDR3 spans 16 residues. Filled out from reference TRBV11-3 and TRBJ2-1, the complete variable domain reads EAGVVQSPRYKIIEKKQPVAFWCNPISGHNTLYWYLQNLGQGPELLIRYENEEAVDDSQLPKDRFSAERLKGVDSTLKIQPAELGDSAVYLCASSLRIGESYNEQFFGPGTRLTVL.

The chain uses TRBV7-3 and TRBJ2-2, with 10 bases identical to TRBD2. Trimming cost V 6 bases and J 0 bases; bases outside gene matches: 7. CDR3 length equals 17 residues. Per the germline V gene, CDR1 is SGHTA and CDR2 is FQGTGA. Here the CDR3 reads CASRASGRNANTGELFF. CDR3 nucleotides: TGTGCCAGCAGGGCTAGCGGGAGAAACGCGAACACCGGGGAGCTGTTTTTT.

This chain connects TRBV5-1 to TRBJ1-1, with unresolved D. Germline CDR1 SGHRS, CDR2 YFSETQ. The CDR3 consists of 13 residues. Trimming stripped 7 bases from V and 1 base from J, with 11 bases between. CDR3 sequence: CASCPVPNTEAFF. Written as DNA, the CDR3 is TGCGCCAGCTGCCCGGTCCCGAACACTGAAGCTTTCTTT. Together with reference TRBV5-1 and TRBJ1-1, the CDR3 gives the full variable domain: KAGVTQTPRYLIKTRGQQVTLSCSPISGHRSVSWYQQTPGQGLQFLFEYFSETQRNKGNFPGRFSGRQFSNSRSEMNVSTLELGDSALYLCASCPVPNTEAFFGQGTRLTVV.

This chain connects TRBV3-1 (or the pseudogene TRBV3-2) to TRBJ1-1, with 9 bases matching TRBD1. Losses at the gene ends were 1 base for V and 0 bases for J; bases not matched to a gene: 3. CDR1 is LGHDT and CDR2 is YNNKEL in the germline V gene (reference sequence). This CDR3 contains 16 residues. CDR3 DNA: TGTGCCAGCAGCCAAGTGACAGGGGGGATGAACACTGAAGCTTTCTTT. Protein: CASSQVTGGMNTEAFF.

The chain carries TRBV3-1 (or the pseudogene TRBV3-2) and TRBJ2-1, with 8 positions matching TRBD2. There are 14 residues in the CDR3. The V gene's germline CDR1 is LGHDT and CDR2 YNNKEL (reference sequence). V dropped 4 bases and J dropped 6; count of bases not matched to a gene: 5. The CDR3 DNA sequence: TGTGCCAGCAGCCCCCGGGGACTAGTCAATGAGCAGTTCTTC. Translating it yields CASSPRGLVNEQFF.

The chain recombines TRBV7-9 with TRBJ1-1; D unclear. Germline V lookup: CDR1 SEHNR, CDR2 FQNEAQ (reference sequence). The CDR3 consists of 16 residues. The germline V and J ends were trimmed by 4 bases and 5 bases, with 20 bases remaining between them. CDR3 amino acids: CASSSQGPLLRTEAFF. The CDR3, as DNA: TGTGCCAGCAGCTCACAAGGTCCCCTCCTGAGGACTGAAGCTTTCTTT.

This chain links TRBV15 with TRBJ2-7; D is ambiguous. The V gene's germline CDR1 is LNHNV and CDR2 YYDKDF (reference sequence). V gave up 0 bases and J gave up 3 bases, with 15 bases separating them. The CDR3 has 16 residues. Written as DNA, the CDR3 is TGTGCCACCAGCAGAGATACCCGCCAGGCCCTCTACGAGCAGTACGTC. It codes for CATSRDTRQALYEQYV.

V is TRBV5-1 and J is TRBJ2-2; TRBD2 might be the D (6 bases). The CDR3 totals 13 residues. Trimming stripped 4 bases from V and 4 bases from J, with 8 bases between. Germline V gene data show CDR1 as SGHRS and CDR2 as YFSETQ. The CDR3 loop is CASSAGGTGELFF. CDR3 coding DNA: TGCGCCAGCAGCGCCGGGGGCACCGGGGAGCTGTTTTTT.

The gene calls are TRBV28 and TRBJ1-2; D possibly corresponds to TRBD1 (5 bases). Deletions cut 7 bases from V and 4 bases from J, with 10 bases between. The CDR3 spans 12 residues. Germline V gene data show CDR1 as MDHEN and CDR2 as SYDVKM. Here the CDR3 reads CASTQGGYGYTF. The CDR3 DNA reads TGTGCCAGCACCCAGGGTGGCTATGGCTACACCTTC.

This clone was counted only a few times. This sequence joins TRBV19 and TRBJ2-7; D perhaps matches TRBD1 (6 bases). CDR1 LNHDA and CDR2 SQIVND come from the germline V gene (reference sequence). Trimming left V 5 bases short and J 0 bases short, with 11 bases between. This CDR3 comprises 14 residues. CDR3 residues: CASSPLDSSYEQYF. CDR3 nucleotide sequence: TGTGCCAGTAGTCCTCTGGACAGCTCCTACGAGCAGTACTTC.

The sample holds one count of this clone. The CDR3 coding sequence is TGCGCCAGCAGCTTGAGCCCGACCGGGGAGCTGTTTTTT. Protein product: CASSLSPTGELFF. The chain links TRBV5-1 to TRBJ2-2; unclear D gene. CDR1 is SGHRS and CDR2 is YFSETQ in the germline V gene. Trimming pared 1 base from V and 5 bases from J, leaving 6 bases between. The CDR3 extends over 13 amino acids.

This clone appeared a few times. The J gene is TRBJ2-7, the V gene TRBV6-5, with 9 bases lining up with TRBD1. Germline V gene sequence: CDR1 MNHEY, CDR2 SVGAGI. There are 14 residues in the CDR3. With 6 bases clipped from V and 2 bases from J, the junction kept 5 bases outside the gene matches. The DNA for the CDR3 is TGTGCCAGCAGGGCGGGACAGGGAACCTACGAGCAGTACTTC. It is translated as CASRAGQGTYEQYF.

The rearrangement uses TRBV5-1 and TRBJ2-1; 7 positions agree with TRBD2. Unmatched junction bases numbered 12, after V lost 4 bases and J lost 8 bases. Germline V CDR1 and CDR2: SGHRS, YFSETQ. This CDR3 comprises 15 residues. CDR3 DNA: TGCGCCAGCAGCCCCCCTGGTAGAAGCGGGGATGAGCAGTTCTTC. It encodes CASSPPGRSGDEQFF.

This chain joins TRBV3-1 (or the pseudogene TRBV3-2) and TRBJ1-3; possible D gene TRBD1, 5 bases. The CDR3 consists of 14 residues. Germline V gene lookup returns CDR1 LGHDT and CDR2 YNNKEL (reference sequence). The V gene lost 7 bases and the J gene lost 7 bases, with 17 bases spanning the gap. As DNA, the CDR3 is TGTGCCAGCACCTTCTCGGGAGGGGCCAACACCATATATTTT. This gives the protein CASTFSGGANTIYF.

The CDR3 region has the DNA TGTGCCAGCAGTCCCCTGACTAATGCGCAGTATTTT. It translates to CASSPLTNAQYF. The J gene is TRBJ2-3, the V gene TRBV28; tentatively, D is TRBD2 (5 bases). The CDR3 runs to 12 residues. Trimming stripped 5 bases from V and 10 bases from J, with 13 bases between. Germline CDR1 is MDHEN and CDR2 is SYDVKM.

V is TRBV7-9 and J is TRBJ2-2; D call uncertain. CDR1 and CDR2 (germline): SEHNR, FQNEAQ (reference sequence). The CDR3 extends over 16 amino acids. V was cut by 5 bases and J by 4 bases, with 17 bases left in between. CDR3 DNA: TGTGCCAGCAGCCCCCAGGTCCCCCAAGGCACCGGGGAGCTGTTTTTT. Translating gives CASSPQVPQGTGELFF. The full variable domain, with the rest looked up from reference TRBV7-9 and TRBJ2-2, is DTGVSQNPRHKITKRGQNVTFRCDPISEHNRLYWYRQTLGQGPEFLTYFQNEAQLEKSRLLSDRFSAERPKGSFSTLEIQRTEQGDSAMYLCASSPQVPQGTGELFFGEGSRLTVL.

The V and J genes are TRBV6-5 and TRBJ2-5; maybe TRBD1 (6 bases). Germline V lookup: CDR1 MNHEY, CDR2 SVGAGI. Deletions cut 5 bases from V and 7 bases from J, with 14 bases between. This CDR3 spans 13 amino acids. In DNA form, the CDR3 reads TGTGCCAGCAGTACAGGGTGGGGCGGGACCCAGTACTTC. Protein sequence: CASSTGWGGTQYF.

The rearrangement joins TRBV27 to TRBJ1-6, with TRBD1 identical over 7 bases. The germline CDR1 and CDR2 sequences are MNHEY and SMNVEV (reference sequence). With V trimmed by 4 bases and J by 13 bases, 16 bases remained unmatched. The CDR3 length is 16 residues. In nucleotides, the CDR3 is TGTGCCAGCAGTTCATCAACAGGGGCGTCTCAAGGGCCCCTCCACTTT. Translated: CASSSSTGASQGPLHF.

J is TRBJ2-3 and V is TRBV18; tentatively, D is TRBD2 (7 bases). Trimming stripped 8 bases from V and 3 bases from J, with 15 bases between. The CDR3 sequence is 14 residues long. The V gene's germline CDR1 is KGHSH and CDR2 LQKENI. The CDR3 DNA reads TGTGCCAGCGCAGGCGGGGGCCGTACAGATACGCAGTATTTT. Encoded protein: CASAGGGRTDTQYF.

The chain combines TRBV9 with TRBJ1-2, with TRBD1 matching 9 bases. The CDR3 runs 14 residues. Germline V gene lookup returns CDR1 SGDLS and CDR2 YYNGEE. V was clipped by 4 bases and J by 11 bases; unmatched bases: 12. CDR3 sequence: CASSPGGQGRLYTF. CDR3 coding DNA: TGTGCCAGCAGCCCGGGGGGACAGGGACGACTTTACACCTTC.

This rearrangement joins TRBV25-1 to TRBJ2-3; the D is unclear. Germline V gene lookup returns CDR1 MGHDK and CDR2 SYGVNS. V was pared by 4 bases and J by 0 bases, with 8 bases between. This CDR3 has 14 residues. The CDR3 loop reads CASSGSLSTDTQYF. CDR3 in DNA: TGTGCCAGCAGTGGGTCGCTAAGCACAGATACGCAGTATTTT.

The chain employs TRBV29-1 and TRBJ1-1; 11 nucleotides align to TRBD1. The V gene end was trimmed by 8 bases and the J gene end by 4 bases; junction bases not matched to a gene: 3. The CDR3 consists of 12 residues. Per germline, CDR1 SQVTM and CDR2 ANQGSEA. CDR3 sequence reads: CSTGTGGTEAFF. CDR3 coding DNA: TGCAGCACTGGGACAGGGGGCACTGAAGCTTTCTTT.